This is a list of T cell receptor beta chains from one sample in a study of CD8 T cells in ankylosing spondylitis. TCRdb reprocessed the 5' RACE reads via MiXCR and lists one record per CDR3 protein. The profile shows about 330,000 distinct CDR3 sequences, 6.5% to 10% of them singletons. Source material: blood, either unsorted or a sorted T cell fraction (not recorded which). Receptors were obtained from a male donor with ankylosing spondylitis. The CDR3 runs from the conserved cysteine through the conserved F or W. A D gene is named only where the DNA matches it firmly. Rows give clone size only sometimes, using once, few, many, or a class for an expanded clone.

abundance: NA; j_gene: TRBJ1-1; v_gene: TRBV7-2; d_gene: TRBD1; len: 14; CDR3nt: TGTGCCAGCAGCTTAGACAGGGGTTGGACTGAAGCTTTCTTT; CDR3aa: CASSLDRGWTEAFF
abundance: few; j_gene: TRBJ2-3; v_gene: TRBV27; d_gene: NA; len: 12; CDR3nt: TGTGCCAGCAGTTTAGAGGGTGTTACGCAGTATTTT; CDR3aa: CASSLEGVTQYF
abundance: NA; j_gene: TRBJ2-7; v_gene: TRBV6-5; d_gene: TRBD2; len: 16; CDR3nt: TGTGCCAGCAGTTACGCGACAAGCGGGGCCTGGGGAGAGCAGTACTTC; CDR3aa: CASSYATSGAWGEQYF
abundance: many; j_gene: TRBJ2-7; v_gene: TRBV5-1; d_gene: TRBD2; len: 16; CDR3nt: TGCGCCAGCAGCTGGGCCGGGACTAGCGGGAGCTACGAGCAGTACTTC; CDR3aa: CASSWAGTSGSYEQYF
abundance: few; j_gene: TRBJ1-4; v_gene: TRBV5-1; d_gene: NA; len: 15; CDR3nt: TGCGCCAGCAGCTTGGTCTCGCCAGGGGATGAAAAACTGTTTTTT; CDR3aa: CASSLVSPGDEKLFF
abundance: NA; j_gene: TRBJ2-5; v_gene: TRBV29-1; d_gene: TRBD1; len: 13; CDR3nt: TGCAGCGCCGCGGGACAGGGGTACGAGACCCAGTACTTC; CDR3aa: CSAAGQGYETQYF
abundance: NA; j_gene: TRBJ2-6; v_gene: TRBV7-2; d_gene: NA; len: 16; CDR3nt: TGTGCCAGCAGCTCCTCCCCGGTCTCTGGGGCCAACGTCCTGACTTTC; CDR3aa: CASSSSPVSGANVLTF
abundance: many; j_gene: TRBJ2-3; v_gene: TRBV18; d_gene: TRBD2; len: 16; CDR3nt: TGTGCCAGCTCACCGGGACTAGCGGGAGTTGAAGATACGCAGTATTTT; CDR3aa: CASSPGLAGVEDTQYF
abundance: NA; j_gene: TRBJ2-7; v_gene: TRBV2; d_gene: NA; len: 14; CDR3nt: TGTGCCAGCAGTGAAGTAGCGGTCTGGGGCGAGCAGTACTTC; CDR3aa: CASSEVAVWGEQYF
abundance: few; j_gene: TRBJ2-3; v_gene: TRBV5-1; d_gene: TRBD1; len: 15; CDR3nt: TGCGCCAGCAGCTTGGATCCAGGGGGCTCAGATACGCAGTATTTT; CDR3aa: CASSLDPGGSDTQYF
abundance: NA; j_gene: TRBJ1-1; v_gene: TRBV11-2; d_gene: TRBD1; len: 16; CDR3nt: TGTGCCAGCAGCTTAGAGAGGGACAGGGCAAACACTGAAGCTTTCTTT; CDR3aa: CASSLERDRANTEAFF
abundance: many; j_gene: TRBJ2-3; v_gene: TRBV5-1; d_gene: NA; len: 13; CDR3nt: TGCGCCAGCAGCTTGGGGGAAACAGATACGCAGTATTTT; CDR3aa: CASSLGETDTQYF
abundance: NA; j_gene: TRBJ2-7; v_gene: TRBV12-3/TRBV12-4; d_gene: TRBD2; len: 15; CDR3nt: TGTGCCAGCAGTCTCTACGGGAGGGATACCTACGAGCAGTACTTC; CDR3aa: CASSLYGRDTYEQYF
abundance: few; j_gene: TRBJ1-2; v_gene: TRBV20-1; d_gene: NA; len: 16; CDR3nt: TGCAGTGCCCAACTCGGACCGAACCCTGATAACTATGGCTACACCTTC; CDR3aa: CSAQLGPNPDNYGYTF
abundance: few; j_gene: TRBJ2-7; v_gene: TRBV20-1; d_gene: NA; len: 12; CDR3nt: TGCAGTGCTAGAGTTAGCGCCCACGAGCAGTACTTC; CDR3aa: CSARVSAHEQYF
abundance: NA; j_gene: TRBJ2-7; v_gene: TRBV2; d_gene: TRBD1; len: 15; CDR3nt: TGTGCCAGCAGTGAAACCGGGACAGGGATATACGAGCAGTACTTC; CDR3aa: CASSETGTGIYEQYF
abundance: NA; j_gene: TRBJ2-5; v_gene: TRBV20-1; d_gene: TRBD2; len: 16; CDR3nt: TGCAGTGCTAGAGGCAATAGCGGGAGGTCTCAAGAGACCCAGTACTTC; CDR3aa: CSARGNSGRSQETQYF
abundance: NA; j_gene: TRBJ2-1; v_gene: TRBV20-1; d_gene: TRBD2; len: 13; CDR3nt: TGCAGTAAAACTAGCGGAAACTACAATGAGCAGTTCTTC; CDR3aa: CSKTSGNYNEQFF
abundance: NA; j_gene: TRBJ2-1; v_gene: TRBV9; d_gene: NA; len: 13; CDR3nt: TGTGCCCTGGGAGGCAGGGCCTGTTGTGAGCAGTTCTTC; CDR3aa: CALGGRACCEQFF
abundance: many; j_gene: TRBJ2-3; v_gene: TRBV9; d_gene: NA; len: 15; CDR3nt: TGTGCCAGCAGCGTAGGGCCCCAAGGTTCAGATACGCAGTATTTT; CDR3aa: CASSVGPQGSDTQYF
abundance: many; j_gene: TRBJ1-2; v_gene: TRBV20-1; d_gene: TRBD1; len: 13; CDR3nt: TGCAGTGCCACGGACAGGGGGCTCTATGGCTACACCTTC; CDR3aa: CSATDRGLYGYTF
abundance: few; j_gene: TRBJ2-2; v_gene: TRBV29-1; d_gene: TRBD1; len: 13; CDR3nt: TGCAGCGGGTCAGGGGGGAACACCGGGGAGCTGTTTTTT; CDR3aa: CSGSGGNTGELFF
abundance: many; j_gene: TRBJ2-1; v_gene: TRBV7-3; d_gene: NA; len: 15; CDR3nt: TGTGCCAGCAGCCCCGGAGTAGCCCGATACAATGAGCAGTTCTTC; CDR3aa: CASSPGVARYNEQFF
abundance: many; j_gene: TRBJ1-5; v_gene: TRBV7-2; d_gene: TRBD1; len: 16; CDR3nt: TGTGCCAGCAGCTTACCAGACAGGGGAGGAAATCAGCCCCAGCATTTT; CDR3aa: CASSLPDRGGNQPQHF
abundance: many; j_gene: TRBJ2-1; v_gene: TRBV10-3; d_gene: NA; len: 12; CDR3nt: TGTGCCATCAGTGACACCGGGAATGAGCAGTTCTTC; CDR3aa: CAISDTGNEQFF
abundance: NA; j_gene: TRBJ1-1; v_gene: TRBV10-3; d_gene: NA; len: 14; CDR3nt: TGTGCCATCAGTGAGTCAGTTCGGGGGAGTGAAGCTTTCTTT; CDR3aa: CAISESVRGSEAFF
abundance: NA; j_gene: TRBJ1-5; v_gene: TRBV5-1; d_gene: TRBD1; len: 17; CDR3nt: TGCGCCAGCAGCCCCGGGGACAGTCCCGAGGGCAATCAGCCCCAGCATTTT; CDR3aa: CASSPGDSPEGNQPQHF
abundance: NA; j_gene: TRBJ2-7; v_gene: TRBV7-3; d_gene: TRBD1; len: 16; CDR3nt: TGTGCCAGCAGCCCTAGGGGCCGGGACAGGGGCCCTCCCCGGTACTTC; CDR3aa: CASSPRGRDRGPPRYF
abundance: few; j_gene: TRBJ2-1; v_gene: TRBV7-9; d_gene: TRBD1; len: 13; CDR3nt: TGTGCCAGCAGCTTAGTTGGACAGGGCGAGCAGTTCTTC; CDR3aa: CASSLVGQGEQFF
abundance: few; j_gene: TRBJ1-2; v_gene: TRBV5-1; d_gene: NA; len: 14; CDR3nt: TGCGCCAGCAGCTTGCAGGCCGGAAGGGAAGGCTACACCTTC; CDR3aa: CASSLQAGREGYTF
abundance: NA; j_gene: TRBJ2-5; v_gene: TRBV7-3; d_gene: NA; len: 13; CDR3nt: TGTGCCAGCAGTCCCCGGGCCCAAGAGACCCAGTACTTC; CDR3aa: CASSPRAQETQYF
abundance: NA; j_gene: TRBJ1-3; v_gene: TRBV3-1; d_gene: TRBD1; len: 14; CDR3nt: TGTGCCAGCAGCCAGGGACAGGACGGAAACACCATATATTTT; CDR3aa: CASSQGQDGNTIYF
abundance: NA; j_gene: TRBJ2-7; v_gene: TRBV6-2/TRBV6-3; d_gene: NA; len: 14; CDR3nt: TGTGCCAGCGGATGGAGCGGGCGGTCCTACGAGCAGTACTTC; CDR3aa: CASGWSGRSYEQYF
abundance: many; j_gene: TRBJ2-1; v_gene: TRBV29-1; d_gene: TRBD1; len: 13; CDR3nt: TGCAGCGTTTCCGGGACAGGTTTGAATGAGCAGTTCTTC; CDR3aa: CSVSGTGLNEQFF
abundance: NA; j_gene: TRBJ1-1; v_gene: TRBV12-3/TRBV12-4; d_gene: NA; len: 13; CDR3nt: TGTGCCAGCAGTTTTACGGGTGACACTGAAGCTTTCTTT; CDR3aa: CASSFTGDTEAFF
abundance: many; j_gene: TRBJ2-2; v_gene: TRBV11-2; d_gene: NA; len: 15; CDR3nt: TGTGCCAGCAGCAACCGGCCGACGACCACCGGGGAGCTGTTTTTT; CDR3aa: CASSNRPTTTGELFF
abundance: NA; j_gene: TRBJ2-3; v_gene: TRBV4-3; d_gene: TRBD2; len: 15; CDR3nt: TGCGCCAGCAGCCAGGAACTAGCGGGACGAGATACGCAGTATTTT; CDR3aa: CASSQELAGRDTQYF
abundance: many; j_gene: TRBJ1-2; v_gene: TRBV11-2; d_gene: NA; len: 18; CDR3nt: TGTGCCAGCAGCCCCCAAGTCTGGGCAGCTTCACATAACTATGGCTACACCTTC; CDR3aa: CASSPQVWAASHNYGYTF
abundance: few; j_gene: TRBJ2-6; v_gene: TRBV28; d_gene: TRBD1; len: 18; CDR3nt: TGTGCCAGCAGTTCCGTTGAGGGACAGTTGGCTGGGGCCAACGTCCTGACTTTC; CDR3aa: CASSSVEGQLAGANVLTF
abundance: few; j_gene: TRBJ2-1; v_gene: TRBV4-1; d_gene: TRBD2; len: 22; CDR3nt: TGCGCCAGCAGCCAAGATTTTAGACTAGCGGGAGTTAAAGTCAGCTCCTACAATGAGCAGTTCTTC; CDR3aa: CASSQDFRLAGVKVSSYNEQFF
abundance: few; j_gene: TRBJ2-7; v_gene: TRBV25-1; d_gene: NA; len: 14; CDR3nt: TGTGCCAGCAGTGGGAGGGGACAGCTTGGAGAGCAGTACTTC; CDR3aa: CASSGRGQLGEQYF
abundance: many; j_gene: TRBJ1-4; v_gene: TRBV2; d_gene: NA; len: 15; CDR3nt: TGTGCCAGCAACCCAGGGAGGGTTGATAATGAAAAACTGTTTTTT; CDR3aa: CASNPGRVDNEKLFF
abundance: many; j_gene: TRBJ2-2; v_gene: TRBV6-1; d_gene: TRBD2; len: 16; CDR3nt: TGTGCCAGCAGAGCTACTAGCGGGAGTTTTACCGGGGAGCTGTTTTTT; CDR3aa: CASRATSGSFTGELFF
abundance: NA; j_gene: TRBJ2-7; v_gene: TRBV20-1; d_gene: TRBD2; len: 14; CDR3nt: TGCAGTGCTACCTCTAGCGGAGCACCCTACGAGCAGTACTTC; CDR3aa: CSATSSGAPYEQYF
abundance: few; j_gene: TRBJ1-5; v_gene: TRBV30; d_gene: NA; len: 15; CDR3nt: TGTGCCTGGAGTGTAGGCGCGTATAGCAATCAGCCCCAGCATTTT; CDR3aa: CAWSVGAYSNQPQHF
abundance: few; j_gene: TRBJ2-4; v_gene: TRBV7-9; d_gene: NA; len: 16; CDR3nt: TGTGCCAGCAGCTTATTCGATAGCGACGTCAAAAACATTCAGTACTTC; CDR3aa: CASSLFDSDVKNIQYF
abundance: few; j_gene: TRBJ1-1; v_gene: TRBV7-9; d_gene: TRBD1; len: 14; CDR3nt: TGTGCCAGCAGCTTAGACCTGGACAGGGCTGAAGCTTTCTTT; CDR3aa: CASSLDLDRAEAFF